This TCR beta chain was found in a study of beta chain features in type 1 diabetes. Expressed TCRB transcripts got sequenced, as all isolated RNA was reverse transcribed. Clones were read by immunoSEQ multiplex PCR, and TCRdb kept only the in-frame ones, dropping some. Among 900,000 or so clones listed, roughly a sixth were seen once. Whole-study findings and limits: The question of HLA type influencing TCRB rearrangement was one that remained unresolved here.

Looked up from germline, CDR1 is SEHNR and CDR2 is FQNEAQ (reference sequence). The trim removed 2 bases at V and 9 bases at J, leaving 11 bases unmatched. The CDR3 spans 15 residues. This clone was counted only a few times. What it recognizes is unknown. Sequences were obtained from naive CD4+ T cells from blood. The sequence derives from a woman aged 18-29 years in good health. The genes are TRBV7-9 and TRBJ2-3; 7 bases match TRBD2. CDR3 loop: CASSLWGGASPTQYF. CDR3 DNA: TGTGCCAGCAGCTTATGGGGGGGAGCTTCACCGACGCAGTATTTT.